This entry describes one T cell receptor beta chain. Germline CDR1 reads SEHNR; CDR2 reads FQNEAQ (reference sequence). Trimming stripped 6 bases from V and 2 bases from J, with 13 bases between. The CDR3 is 14 residues long. As the sequencing template, cDNA was produced by extracting RNA and reverse transcribing it. The repertoire was sequenced with immunoSEQ multiplex PCR; TCRdb's copy has only in-frame clones and lacks some. The sample lists hundreds of thousands of clones; 57% were seen once. The entry originates in a study of CD8+ T cells in alopecia areata. Sequenced here: CD4+ T cells sorted from blood, sampled at week 0. V usage is TRBV7-9 and J usage is TRBJ1-1, with D unclear. This TCR came from a human donor with alopecia areata. The CDR3 is CASSASLFNTEAFF. CDR3 nucleotide sequence: TGTGCCAGCAGTGCATCGCTGTTTAACACTGAAGCTTTCTTT.